This T cell receptor beta chain is from a study of blood T cell repertoires in COVID-19. Study-wide context: Specimens from acute and convalescent COVID-19 originated in the United States, Italy and Spain.

Per germline, CDR1 LNHDA and CDR2 SQIVND (reference sequence). V lost 3 bases, J lost 3 bases, and 6 bases lay in between. The CDR3 loop spans 13 amino acids. Measured with immunoSEQ multiplex PCR; TCRdb has only the in-frame clones, and not every one. The sample holds fewer than 600,000 clones, 88% seen once. The study drew participants aged about 18 to 89 years from about two dozen US areas. Which cohort a participant joined came from the clinical history participants gave. Two negative PCRs, clearance, or symptom resolution had been documented for recovered Cohort 3 donors. The rearrangement joins TRBV19 to TRBJ1-3; D unresolved. This receptor was identified in a woman aged 40 to 50 who had recovered from COVID-19. The sample consisted of PBMCs or T cells enriched from blood (not recorded which). CDR3 residues: CASSIPDGNTIYF. The CDR3 nucleotides are TGTGCCAGTAGTATTCCAGATGGAAACACCATATATTTT.